This T cell receptor beta chain comes out of a study of blood T cell repertoires in COVID-19. Study context: PBMCs, B-cell-depleted T cells, or T cells were the source of the cDNA or gDNA that made up the material.

Looked up from germline, CDR1 is MDHEN and CDR2 is SYDVKM. The J segment lost 4 bases and the V segment lost 7 bases, leaving 8 bases of the junction unmatched. The CDR3 is made up of 14 amino acids. Original data processing: Amplification of reference gene primers provided the estimated nucleated cell counts. Some clones are missing from TCRdb's copy, which holds only in-frame ones; the method was immunoSEQ multiplex PCR. For V, J and clone size, that table is used; D and trimming come from the DNA. The sample includes 25,000 to 35,000 clones, 85% to 95% seen only once; the top ten take approximately 0.88%.

The sequencing input was peripheral blood. The source of this sequence is a woman in her 70s with COVID-19, enrolled during active disease. The chain joins TRBV28 to TRBJ2-7; 9 bases align to TRBD1. CDR3 DNA sequence: TGTGCCAGCAACGGACAGGGGTTTATGTACGAGCAGTACTTC. Protein: CASNGQGFMYEQYF.